The clone carrying this T cell receptor (beta chain) was counted ten times or more. Newly diagnosed hyperthyroidism, duration under 2 months, in patients aged 18 to 65. This specimen belongs to a study of T cells in Graves' hyperthyroidism and ophthalmopathy. Amplification yielded TCR beta CDR3 regions, with RNA transcripts as the source. The HTBI set primed first-round TCR CDR3 RT-PCR. TCRdb used MiXCR to reprocess the multiplex PCR reads, holding one entry per CDR3 protein. The profile shows about 620,000 distinct CDR3 sequences, roughly 15% of them singletons. The CDR3 extends over 15 amino acids. The germline gives CDR1 MNHNY, CDR2 SVGAGI (reference sequence). V was trimmed by 2 bases and J by 3 bases, leaving 10 bases between them.

The chain has TRBV6-6 and TRBJ1-4, with a weak D call TRBD1 (5 bases). The material sequenced was blood. The clonotype was recovered from a woman aged 25 to 45 with Graves' hyperthyroidism. CDR3 residues: CASSYLGTPNEKLFF. The CDR3 bases are TGTGCCAGCAGTTACCTGGGGACCCCTAATGAAAAACTGTTTTTT.